The 25 T cell receptor beta chains given below trace back to one sample, sequenced in a study of blood T cell repertoires in COVID-19. Only in-frame clones appear in the TCRdb table, and some are missing; sequencing was by immunoSEQ multiplex PCR. The sample holds some 150,000 clones, 89% seen once. The specimen was PBMCs or T cells enriched from blood (not recorded which). The receptors derive from a woman aged 18-35 years who had recovered from COVID-19.

The chain is built from TRBV7-9 and TRBJ2-4; 15 bases agree with TRBD2. J lost 4 bases, V lost 5 bases, and 3 bases had no gene match. CDR1 and CDR2 (germline): SEHNR, FQNEAQ (reference sequence). The CDR3 contains 16 residues. The chain's CDR3 is CASSQGLAGGKNIQYF. In DNA form, the CDR3 reads TGTGCCAGCAGCCAGGGACTAGCGGGAGGTAAAAACATTCAGTACTTC. Full variable domain (outside the CDR3, taken from reference TRBV7-9 and TRBJ2-4): DTGVSQNPRHKITKRGQNVTFRCDPISEHNRLYWYRQTLGQGPEFLTYFQNEAQLEKSRLLSDRFSAERPKGSFSTLEIQRTEQGDSAMYLCASSQGLAGGKNIQYFGAGTRLSVL.

The chain couples TRBV13 to TRBJ2-1; 9 bases match TRBD1. The trim removed 7 bases at V and 4 bases at J, leaving 5 bases unmatched. This CDR3 is built from 14 residues. Germline V gene lookup returns CDR1 PRHDT and CDR2 FYEKMQ (reference sequence). The CDR3, as DNA: TGTGCCAGCACGGCGGGACAGGGTTACAATGAGCAGTTCTTC. It is translated as CASTAGQGYNEQFF.

The chain uses TRBV6-5 and TRBJ2-1, with D perhaps matching TRBD1 (6 bases). V lost 7 bases and J lost 0, with 13 bases in between. CDR1 MNHEY and CDR2 SVGAGI come from the germline V gene. This CDR3 is 15 amino acids long. The CDR3: CASTRGHSSYNEQFF. The CDR3 DNA follows: TGTGCCAGCACCAGGGGTCACAGCTCCTACAATGAGCAGTTCTTC.

This clone was seen a single time. V gene TRBV14 combines with J gene TRBJ2-2, with D maybe TRBD1 (6 bases). This CDR3 region has 17 residues. CDR1 and CDR2 from the germline V gene are SGHDN and FVKESK. V was clipped by 4 bases and J by 1 base, with 16 bases between them. As DNA, the CDR3 is TGTGCCAGCAGCCTGAGATGGGGGCAGGGGAACACCGGGGAGCTGTTTTTT. This sequence encodes CASSLRWGQGNTGELFF. The full variable domain, rest sourced from reference TRBV14 and TRBJ2-2, is EAGVTQFPSHSVIEKGQTVTLRCDPISGHDNLYWYRRVMGKEIKFLLHFVKESKQDESGMPNNRFLAERTGGTYSTLKVQPAELEDSGVYFCASSLRWGQGNTGELFFGEGSRLTVL.

The J gene is TRBJ2-5, the V gene TRBV28; 9 positions agree with TRBD2. Germline-derived CDR1 and CDR2 are MDHEN and SYDVKM. CDR3 length: 13 amino acids. With 5 bases clipped from V and 5 bases from J, the junction kept 3 bases outside the gene matches. The CDR3 nucleotides are TGTGCCAGCAGTGGACTAGCGAGGGAGACCCAGTACTTC. Translating gives CASSGLARETQYF.

This clone was recorded only once. The chain joins TRBV28 to TRBJ1-5; 8 bases align to TRBD1. This CDR3 has 15 residues. Germline CDR1 MDHEN, CDR2 SYDVKM. Trimming at V came to 5 bases and at J to 7 bases, leaving 10 bases not matched to a gene. CDR3 nucleotides: TGTGCCAGCAGTCCCAGGGGGCGCAAGGGCCAGCCCCAGCATTTT. It translates to CASSPRGRKGQPQHF. The complete variable domain, with remaining parts taken from reference TRBV28 and TRBJ1-5, reads DVKVTQSSRYLVKRTGEKVFLECVQDMDHENMFWYRQDPGLGLRLIYFSYDVKMKEKGDIPEGYSVSREKKERFSLILESASTNQTSMYLCASSPRGRKGQPQHFGDGTRLSIL.

This clone has a handful of counts. This sequence joins TRBV5-1 and TRBJ2-1, with 8 bases matching TRBD2. The germline CDR1 and CDR2 sequences are SGHRS and YFSETQ. After removal of 0 bases from V and 0 bases from J, the junction contained 11 bases not matched to a gene. The CDR3 sequence is 19 residues long. The CDR3 nucleotides are TGCGCCAGCAGCTTGGGCCCTAGCGGGCCAAGTAGCTCCTACAATGAGCAGTTCTTC. This translates into CASSLGPSGPSSSYNEQFF.

The chain carries TRBV28 and TRBJ2-4, with 13 bases matching TRBD2. The CDR3 consists of 16 residues. J was trimmed by 4 bases and V by 4 bases; bases with no gene match: 4. Germline CDR1 reads MDHEN; CDR2 reads SYDVKM. CDR3 in amino acids: CASSSGLAGRKNIQYF. The CDR3 DNA follows: TGTGCCAGCAGTTCGGGACTAGCGGGAAGAAAAAACATTCAGTACTTC.

The gene calls are TRBV28 and TRBJ1-4; the D gene is possibly TRBD1 (5 bases). The CDR3 runs to 14 residues. V was clipped by 7 bases and J by 8 bases, with 17 bases between them. Germline loops: CDR1 MDHEN, CDR2 SYDVKM. The CDR3, as DNA: TGTGCCAGCATCCCGCAGGGTGGTAACGAAAAACTGTTTTTT. Its protein product is CASIPQGGNEKLFF.

The chain has TRBV19 and TRBJ1-2; possibly TRBD1 for D (5 bases). CDR3 length equals 15 residues. Germline lookup yields CDR1 LNHDA and CDR2 SQIVND (reference sequence). Trimming removed 8 bases at V and 4 bases at J, with 20 bases between. CDR3 sequence: CASLRGGSATYGYTF. CDR3 DNA sequence: TGTGCCAGTTTAAGGGGCGGTTCGGCTACCTATGGCTACACCTTC.

V usage is TRBV5-5 and J usage is TRBJ2-1; D remains unclear. V shed 0 bases and J shed 8 bases, with 15 bases lying between them. CDR3 length: 15 residues. CDR1 and CDR2 (germline): SGHKS, YYEKEE (reference sequence). CDR3 in amino acids: CASSLAVTDAHEQFF. The CDR3 nucleotides are TGTGCCAGCAGCTTGGCCGTCACAGACGCCCATGAGCAGTTCTTC. Variable domain in full (rest from reference TRBV5-5 and TRBJ2-1): DAGVTQSPTHLIKTRGQQVTLRCSPISGHKSVSWYQQVLGQGPQFIFQYYEKEERGRGNFPDRFSARQFPNYSSELNVNALLLGDSALYLCASSLAVTDAHEQFFGPGTRLTVL.

This clone came up a few times. The chain is built from TRBV30 and TRBJ2-5; 7 bases match TRBD1. V lost 0 bases to trimming and J lost 2 bases; unmatched junction nucleotides: 3. Per the germline V gene, CDR1 is GTSNPN and CDR2 is SVGIG (reference sequence). The CDR3 consists of 14 residues. In DNA, the CDR3 is TGTGCCTGGAGTGTACCAGGGGGTCAAGAGACCCAGTACTTC. This gives the protein CAWSVPGGQETQYF.

The V call is TRBV19, the J call TRBJ1-5, with D maybe TRBD1 (6 bases). The CDR3 has 15 residues. V lost 3 bases to trimming and J lost 8 bases, with 17 bases between them. CDR1 is LNHDA, CDR2 SQIVND, per germline (reference sequence). The CDR3 DNA reads TGTGCCAGTAGTATCGCGGGTATAGCAGGGGAGCCCCAGCATTTT. The encoded protein is CASSIAGIAGEPQHF.

The J gene is TRBJ2-5, the V gene TRBV6-2 or TRBV6-3; TRBD2 agrees at 7 bases. The V and J ends lost 2 bases and 5 bases, in that order; junction bases with no gene match: 11. The germline CDR1 and CDR2 sequences are MNHEY and SVGEGT. This CDR3 spans 16 amino acids. The CDR3 here is CASSYGSSGPLETQYF. The CDR3 DNA sequence: TGTGCCAGCAGTTACGGGTCTAGCGGTCCGCTTGAGACCCAGTACTTC.

CDR3 protein: CASSSVYGYTF. CDR3 sequence (DNA): TGTGCCAGCAGCTCCGTCTATGGCTACACCTTC. V and J are TRBV5-8 and TRBJ1-2, with no clear D. The CDR3 has 11 residues. Between the trimmed V and J ends, which lost 3 bases and 4 bases, there was a span of 4 bases. Germline CDR1 SGHTS, CDR2 YDEGEE.

The J gene is TRBJ1-1, the V gene TRBV7-9; TRBD1 aligns across 11 bases. This CDR3 has 14 amino acids. Trimming at V came to 5 bases and at J to 6 bases, leaving 5 bases not matched to a gene. Germline-derived CDR1 and CDR2 are SEHNR and FQNEAQ (reference sequence). The CDR3 loop reads CASSAEGQGAEAFF. Written as DNA, the CDR3 is TGTGCCAGCAGCGCAGAGGGACAGGGGGCTGAAGCTTTCTTT.

The chain links TRBV5-4 to TRBJ2-2; perhaps TRBD2 as D (5 bases). CDR3 length: 12 residues. In germline, CDR1 is SGHNT, CDR2 YYREEE (reference sequence). V shed 3 bases and J shed 6 bases, with 6 bases lying between them. Here the CDR3 reads CASSYGAGELFF. The DNA of the CDR3 is TGTGCCAGCAGCTACGGGGCCGGGGAGCTGTTTTTT.

This sequence joins TRBV19 and TRBJ1-5; D gene uncertain. Germline values: CDR1 LNHDA, CDR2 SQIVND (reference sequence). The CDR3 runs to 15 residues. The V end lost 5 bases, the J end lost 0 bases, and 11 bases lay between the germline ends. CDR3 protein: CASSRGRYSNQPQHF. The CDR3 DNA reads as TGTGCCAGTAGTCGGGGTCGGTATAGCAATCAGCCCCAGCATTTT.

CDR3 bases: TGTGCTAGTGGCTTTGGGGGGTGGGGTACTGAAGCTTTCTTT. Amino acids: CASGFGGWGTEAFF. The V gene is TRBV12-5, the J gene TRBJ1-1; a possible D gene is TRBD1 (5 bases). CDR1 and CDR2 from the germline V gene are LGHNT and FRNRAP. V was clipped by 6 bases and J by 5 bases, with 16 bases between them. CDR3 length: 14 residues.

V usage is TRBV27 and J usage is TRBJ1-2; 11 nucleotides align to TRBD1. CDR1 and CDR2 from the germline V gene are MNHEY and SMNVEV (reference sequence). CDR3 size: 14 residues. J lost 8 bases, V lost 3 bases, and 5 bases had no gene match. CDR3 bases: TGTGCCAGCAGTTTCGGACAGGGGGCGCTGGGCTACACCTTC. It encodes CASSFGQGALGYTF.

This clone was seen a few times. This chain connects TRBV11-2 to TRBJ2-1; 11 bases match TRBD2. This CDR3 has 15 amino acids. After removal of 4 bases from V and 6 bases from J, the junction contained 5 bases not matched to a gene. Germline loops: CDR1 SGHAT, CDR2 FQNNGV. CDR3 sequence (DNA): TGTGCCAGCAGCTCCATCGGACTAGCGGGCAATGAGCAGTTCTTC. Protein sequence: CASSSIGLAGNEQFF.

The V gene is TRBV19, the J gene TRBJ2-1; D ambiguous. The CDR3 is 13 residues long. CDR1 and CDR2 (germline): LNHDA, SQIVND (reference sequence). V shed 3 bases and J shed 1 base, with 4 bases lying between them. CDR3 DNA: TGTGCCAGTAGTATTAGATCCTACAATGAGCAGTTCTTC. Its translation is CASSIRSYNEQFF.

This chain uses TRBV29-1 with TRBJ2-1; 13 bases fit TRBD2. V trimming: 4 bases; J trimming: 7 bases; junction bases outside the gene matches: 1. From germline, CDR1 is SQVTM and CDR2 ANQGSEA. The CDR3 extends over 13 amino acids. For the CDR3, the DNA is TGCAGCGTTGCGGGACTAGCGGGAAATGAGCAGTTCTTC. It encodes CSVAGLAGNEQFF.

This clone was seen only a few times. J is TRBJ2-7 and V is TRBV5-4; TRBD2 matches at 7 bases. Per germline, CDR1 SGHNT and CDR2 YYREEE (reference sequence). V lost 0 bases, J lost 2 bases, and 5 bases stayed unmatched. This CDR3 has 15 residues. CDR3 sequence (DNA): TGTGCCAGCAGCTTGGCTGCGGGAGCCACCTACGAGCAGTACTTC. Its translation is CASSLAAGATYEQYF. Full variable domain (rest looked up from reference TRBV5-4 and TRBJ2-7): ETGVTQSPTHLIKTRGQQVTLRCSSQSGHNTVSWYQQALGQGPQFIFQYYREEENGRGNFPPRFSGLQFPNYSSELNVNALELDDSALYLCASSLAAGATYEQYFGPGTRLTVT.

The chain carries TRBV6-5 and TRBJ1-4; D unresolved. The CDR3 has 14 amino acids. Germline V gene sequence: CDR1 MNHEY, CDR2 SVGAGI. Trimming pared 5 bases from V and 7 bases from J, leaving 14 bases between. The CDR3 DNA sequence: TGTGCCAGCAGTCCCACCCAGATTGGTGAAAAACTGTTTTTT. Translation gives CASSPTQIGEKLFF.